The rows below give T cell receptor beta chains drawn from one sample of a study of shared clonotypes between healthy human individuals. This table comes from immunoSEQ multiplex PCR, and its TCRdb copy is limited to in-frame clones, with some not included. Of over a million clones listed, approximately 78% are singletons. The specimen sequenced was memory CD4+ T cells from PBMCs. The receptors were sampled from a man between 18 and 35 years old in good health. Some clones in this sample may be carry-over from other donors' samples. Both conserved end residues are part of each CDR3. The D gene is left open where the match is weak. Rows may omit the clone size; those that give it use once, few, many or a size class.

J gene: TRBJ2-2; V gene: TRBV9; clone size: NA; CDR3 length: 16; D gene: NA; CDR3 DNA: TGTGCCAGCAGCGTACAGGGTTCTACGAACACCGGGGAGCTGTTTTTT; CDR3 protein: CASSVQGSTNTGELFF
J gene: TRBJ1-1; V gene: TRBV5-6; clone size: many; CDR3 length: 15; D gene: TRBD1; CDR3 DNA: TGTGCCAGCAGCTTATTACAGGGGGCTGGGACTGAAGCTTTCTTT; CDR3 protein: CASSLLQGAGTEAFF
J gene: TRBJ1-2; V gene: TRBV7-2; clone size: NA; CDR3 length: 12; D gene: NA; CDR3 DNA: TGTGCCAGCAGCTTGGGCGAATATGGCTACACCTTC; CDR3 protein: CASSLGEYGYTF
J gene: TRBJ1-2; V gene: TRBV2; clone size: NA; CDR3 length: 13; D gene: TRBD1; CDR3 DNA: TGTGCCAGCAACCTACAGGGGGAGGGTGGCTACACCTTC; CDR3 protein: CASNLQGEGGYTF
J gene: TRBJ2-1; V gene: TRBV5-6; clone size: NA; CDR3 length: 17; D gene: TRBD2; CDR3 DNA: TGTGCCAGCAGCACCCAGATTAGCGGGAGGACCGACAATGAGCAGTTCTTC; CDR3 protein: CASSTQISGRTDNEQFF
J gene: TRBJ2-5; V gene: TRBV2; clone size: NA; CDR3 length: 16; D gene: TRBD1; CDR3 DNA: TGTGCCAGCAGTCAAGCCGGGACAGGGGGTTCCGTGACCCAGTACTTC; CDR3 protein: CASSQAGTGGSVTQYF
J gene: TRBJ2-7; V gene: TRBV6-5; clone size: once; CDR3 length: 15; D gene: NA; CDR3 DNA: TGTGCCAGCAATATAGGGCCGGGGGCAACCTACGAGCAGTACTTC; CDR3 protein: CASNIGPGATYEQYF
J gene: TRBJ2-7; V gene: TRBV30; clone size: once; CDR3 length: 14; D gene: NA; CDR3 DNA: TGTGCCTTATTTCCGAGGGCTGAAATGATGGGCCCGTACTTC; CDR3 protein: CALFPRAEMMGPYF
J gene: TRBJ2-5; V gene: TRBV20-1; clone size: NA; CDR3 length: 11; D gene: NA; CDR3 DNA: TGCAGTGCCAGAATCGCGAAGACCCAGTACTTC; CDR3 protein: CSARIAKTQYF
J gene: TRBJ2-7; V gene: TRBV7-7; clone size: NA; CDR3 length: 15; D gene: NA; CDR3 DNA: TGTGCCAGCAGCTTAGTGTCTGGGGTGGCCTACGAGCAGTACTTC; CDR3 protein: CASSLVSGVAYEQYF
J gene: TRBJ2-5; V gene: TRBV4-2; clone size: NA; CDR3 length: 11; D gene: NA; CDR3 DNA: TGTGCCAGCAGCCAAGCAGAGACCCAGTACTTC; CDR3 protein: CASSQAETQYF
J gene: TRBJ1-3; V gene: TRBV6-5; clone size: NA; CDR3 length: 15; D gene: TRBD1; CDR3 DNA: TGTGCCAGCAGTAGTCCCACAGGGGCGGGAAACACCATATATTTT; CDR3 protein: CASSSPTGAGNTIYF
J gene: TRBJ1-5; V gene: TRBV18; clone size: few; CDR3 length: 14; D gene: TRBD1; CDR3 DNA: TGTGCCAGCTCACCACGACAGGGAGGGCAGCCCCAGCATTTT; CDR3 protein: CASSPRQGGQPQHF
J gene: TRBJ1-6; V gene: TRBV18; clone size: NA; CDR3 length: 14; D gene: NA; CDR3 DNA: TGTGCCAGCTCACCAGAACACAGGGACTCACCCCTCCACTTT; CDR3 protein: CASSPEHRDSPLHF
J gene: TRBJ2-1; V gene: TRBV5-4; clone size: NA; CDR3 length: 17; D gene: NA; CDR3 DNA: TGTGCCAGCAGCCCCGACATTACCCGGACCATTTACAATGAGCAGTTCTTC; CDR3 protein: CASSPDITRTIYNEQFF
J gene: TRBJ2-5; V gene: TRBV5-1; clone size: once; CDR3 length: 15; D gene: NA; CDR3 DNA: TGCGCCAGCAGCTTGGGTCCGGCAGCCCAAGAGACCCAGTACTTC; CDR3 protein: CASSLGPAAQETQYF
J gene: TRBJ1-2; V gene: TRBV30; clone size: NA; CDR3 length: 13; D gene: TRBD1; CDR3 DNA: TGTGCCTGGAGTGTGGTACAGGGGGGGAGCTACACCTTC; CDR3 protein: CAWSVVQGGSYTF
J gene: TRBJ2-7; V gene: TRBV29-1; clone size: NA; CDR3 length: 11; D gene: NA; CDR3 DNA: TGCAGCGTTGGGGTCCCAGGGGAGCAGTACTTC; CDR3 protein: CSVGVPGEQYF
J gene: TRBJ1-1; V gene: TRBV18; clone size: few; CDR3 length: 15; D gene: NA; CDR3 DNA: TGTGCCAGCTCACCACCTTCGAAAGCGGAGCTTGAAGCTTTCTTT; CDR3 protein: CASSPPSKAELEAFF
J gene: TRBJ1-3; V gene: TRBV5-1; clone size: NA; CDR3 length: 16; D gene: NA; CDR3 DNA: TGCGCCAGCAGCTTGGAATCGCAAGGATCTGGAAACACCATATATTTT; CDR3 protein: CASSLESQGSGNTIYF
J gene: TRBJ2-1; V gene: TRBV6-4; clone size: NA; CDR3 length: 15; D gene: NA; CDR3 DNA: TGTGCCAGCAGTGAATCGCGGTTATCCTACAATGAGCAGTTCTTC; CDR3 protein: CASSESRLSYNEQFF
J gene: TRBJ1-2; V gene: TRBV5-1; clone size: NA; CDR3 length: 13; D gene: TRBD1; CDR3 DNA: TGCGCCAGCAGCTTGTGGACAGGGGTAGGCTACACCTTC; CDR3 protein: CASSLWTGVGYTF
J gene: TRBJ1-1; V gene: TRBV27; clone size: few; CDR3 length: 14; D gene: NA; CDR3 DNA: TGTGCCAGCAGTTATAGTCGGGTGAACACTGAAGCTTTCTTT; CDR3 protein: CASSYSRVNTEAFF
J gene: TRBJ2-3; V gene: TRBV4-3; clone size: NA; CDR3 length: 18; D gene: NA; CDR3 DNA: TGCGCCAGCAGCCATCGATATGATGGGGACCGTAGCACAGATACGCAGTATTTT; CDR3 protein: CASSHRYDGDRSTDTQYF
J gene: TRBJ1-5; V gene: TRBV29-1; clone size: NA; CDR3 length: 13; D gene: TRBD1; CDR3 DNA: TGCAGCGTTGAACCGGGACAGGGACAGCCCCAGCATTTT; CDR3 protein: CSVEPGQGQPQHF
J gene: TRBJ2-3; V gene: TRBV27; clone size: once; CDR3 length: 17; D gene: TRBD2; CDR3 DNA: TGTGCCAGCAGTTTCCCTGGACTAGGAGTCGGAACAGATACGCAGTATTTT; CDR3 protein: CASSFPGLGVGTDTQYF
J gene: TRBJ2-7; V gene: TRBV11-2; clone size: few; CDR3 length: 15; D gene: NA; CDR3 DNA: TGTGCCAGCAGCCGGACCGGGACGGGAACCTACGAGCAGTACTTC; CDR3 protein: CASSRTGTGTYEQYF